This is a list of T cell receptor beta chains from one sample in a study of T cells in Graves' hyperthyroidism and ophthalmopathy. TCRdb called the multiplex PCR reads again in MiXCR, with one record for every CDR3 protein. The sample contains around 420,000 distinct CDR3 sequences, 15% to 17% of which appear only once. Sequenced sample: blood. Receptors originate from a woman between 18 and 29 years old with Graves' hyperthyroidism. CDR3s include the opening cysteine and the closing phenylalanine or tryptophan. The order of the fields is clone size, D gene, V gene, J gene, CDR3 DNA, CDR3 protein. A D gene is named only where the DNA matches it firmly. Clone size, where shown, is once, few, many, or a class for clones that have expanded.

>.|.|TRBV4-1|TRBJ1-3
TGCGCCAGCAGCCAAGAAGGCAGAATTAACTCTGGAAACACCATATATTTT
CASSQEGRINSGNTIYF
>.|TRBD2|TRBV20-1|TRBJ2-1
TGCAGTGCTAGGGGGAGCGGGGGGATATACAATGAGCAGTTCTTC
CSARGSGGIYNEQFF
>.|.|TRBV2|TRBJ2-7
TGTGCCAGCAGTGAAAAGAGATACGAGCAGTACTTC
CASSEKRYEQYF
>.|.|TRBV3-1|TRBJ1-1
TGTGCCAGCAGCCAAGTACAGGGCGCTGAAGCTTTCTTT
CASSQVQGAEAFF
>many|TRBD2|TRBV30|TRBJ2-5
TGTGCCTGGAGTGGGTCGGGCGGGAGGCACCAAGAGACCCAGTACTTC
CAWSGSGGRHQETQYF
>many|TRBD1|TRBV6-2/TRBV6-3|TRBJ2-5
TGTGCCAGCAGTGGACAGGGCCCGCCGGAGACCCAGTACTTC
CASSGQGPPETQYF
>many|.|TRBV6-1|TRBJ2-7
TGTGCCAGCAGTGAAGCGATCGGGCTAGCGATCTACGAGCAGTACTTC
CASSEAIGLAIYEQYF
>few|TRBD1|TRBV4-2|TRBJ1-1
TGTGCCAGCAGCCAAGTTTCCGGGACAGAGGACACTGAAGCTTTCTTT
CASSQVSGTEDTEAFF
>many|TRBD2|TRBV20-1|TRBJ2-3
TGCAGTGCCGGGACTAGCGGGGGCACAGATACGCAGTATTTT
CSAGTSGGTDTQYF
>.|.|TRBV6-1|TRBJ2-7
TGTGCCAGCAGTGAATCACAGGGGGGGGCGAGAGAGCAGTACTTC
CASSESQGGAREQYF
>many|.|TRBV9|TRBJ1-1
TGTGCCAGCAGCCCCTCTCAGGCGAACACTGAAGCTTTCTTT
CASSPSQANTEAFF
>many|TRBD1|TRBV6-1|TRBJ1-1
TGTGCCAGCATGGAGGGGGCCTCATACACTGGAGCTTTCTTT
CASMEGASYTGAFF
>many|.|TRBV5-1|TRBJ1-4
TGCGCCAGCAGCTTGGAGGGAGCACTCCAGGAAAAACTGTTTTTT
CASSLEGALQEKLFF
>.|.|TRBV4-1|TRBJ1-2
TGCGCCAGCAGCCAAGATACGGCAGTTAATGGCTACACCTTC
CASSQDTAVNGYTF
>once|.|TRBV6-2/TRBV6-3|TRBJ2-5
TGTGCCACCAAAAGGGGGGGGGTCCAAGAGACCCAGTACTTC
CATKRGGVQETQYF
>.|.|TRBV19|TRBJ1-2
TGTGCCAGTAGTATGTCCGGAATTAACTATGGCTACACCTTC
CASSMSGINYGYTF
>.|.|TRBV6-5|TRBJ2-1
TGTGCCAGCAGTTACTCGAATCACGAGGGCGCAGCGCAGTTCTTC
CASSYSNHEGAAQFF